A single sample is the source of the 20 T cell receptor beta chains below, sequenced in a study of regulatory T cells in long-lasting Graves disease. Stated time point: newly diagnosed GD, antithyroid drugs for less than 3 months. The TCR library was made from RNA extracted from PBMCs. Assembly of TCR beta libraries relied on iRepertoire HTBI primers together with Arm-PCR of CDR3 regions. Each CDR3 protein gets one entry after TCRdb re-called the multiplex PCR reads with MiXCR. The sample has 200,000 to 250,000 distinct CDR3 sequences, roughly a fifth seen once. The same sample was also studied in work on T cells in Graves' hyperthyroidism and ophthalmopathy.

Sequencing was performed on peripheral blood mononuclear cells (PBMCs), taken at new diagnosis, from a patient treated with antithyroid drugs. The source of these receptors is a woman aged 25 to 45 with Graves disease.

Ten or more counts support this clonotype. The CDR3, as DNA: TGTGCCTGGAAACAGGGTGGAGAGCAGTACTTC. Amino acids: CAWKQGGEQYF. This rearrangement joins TRBV30 to TRBJ2-7; TRBD1 is a possible D gene (6 bases). Germline-derived CDR1 and CDR2 are GTSNPN and SVGIG (reference sequence). This CDR3 region has 11 residues. Trimming removed 4 bases from V and 7 bases from J, with 11 bases in between.

This clonotype has at least ten counts. V is TRBV19 and J is TRBJ1-2, with TRBD1 matching over 9 bases. Germline CDR1 LNHDA, CDR2 SQIVND (reference sequence). This CDR3 has 15 amino acids. The V and J ends lost 6 bases and 8 bases, in that order; junction bases with no gene match: 13. The CDR3 spells CASSLAMGQGGGYTF. CDR3 in DNA: TGTGCCAGTAGCCTCGCGATGGGACAGGGAGGGGGCTACACCTTC. Variable domain in full (rest from reference TRBV19 and TRBJ1-2): DGGITQSPKYLFRKEGQNVTLSCEQNLNHDAMYWYRQDPGQGLRLIYYSQIVNDFQKGDIAEGYSVSREKKESFPLTVTSAQKNPTAFYLCASSLAMGQGGGYTFGSGTRLTVV.

This clonotype was counted at least ten times. The rearrangement links TRBV5-1 to TRBJ2-3; TRBD1 agrees at 9 bases. The CDR3 is 15 residues long. V was clipped by 4 bases and J by 2 bases; unmatched bases: 5. Looked up from germline, CDR1 is SGHRS and CDR2 is YFSETQ. CDR3 sequence (DNA): TGCGCCAGCAGCATCACAGGGGGCACCACAGATACGCAGTATTTT. It encodes CASSITGGTTDTQYF.

With regard to this clonotype: One base away lies a much larger clone, so this may be a sequencing read error. V is TRBV14 and J is TRBJ1-6; no reliable D call. The CDR3 is made up of 16 amino acids. The V gene's germline CDR1 is SGHDN and CDR2 FVKESK. The CDR3 DNA is TGTGCCGGCAGCCAAGATCTCAATACTAGGAATTCACCCCTCCACTTT. This sequence encodes CAGSQDLNTRNSPLHF. The whole variable domain, remainder taken from reference TRBV14 and TRBJ1-6, is EAGVTQFPSHSVIEKGQTVTLRCDPISGHDNLYWYRRVMGKEIKFLLHFVKESKQDESGMPNNRFLAERTGGTYSTLKVQPAELEDSGVYFCAGSQDLNTRNSPLHFGNGTRLTVT.

This chain links TRBV18 with TRBJ2-5; D not certain. Trimming took off 6 bases at V and 5 bases at J, with 13 bases between the two ends. Germline CDR1 and CDR2: KGHSH and LQKENI. The CDR3 consists of 13 residues. The CDR3 region is CASSLDTVETQYF. In nucleotides, the CDR3 is TGTGCCAGCTCCCTCGACACGGTTGAGACCCAGTACTTC.

The sample holds many counts of this clonotype. V usage is TRBV20-1 and J usage is TRBJ2-2, with D possibly called TRBD1 or TRBD2 (5 bases each). V lost 3 bases, J lost 0 bases, and 11 bases lay in between. The CDR3 covers 15 residues. CDR1 is DFQATT and CDR2 is SNEGSKA in the germline V gene (reference sequence). The CDR3 spells CSARKGTANTGELFF. CDR3 bases: TGCAGTGCTAGGAAGGGGACGGCGAACACCGGGGAGCTGTTTTTT.

This clonotype was seen repeatedly, ten times or more. V usage is TRBV9 and J usage is TRBJ2-1; possible D gene TRBD2, 6 bases. V lost 0 bases to trimming and J lost 4 bases, with 11 bases between them. The CDR3 is 15 amino acids. Germline V gene sequence: CDR1 SGDLS, CDR2 YYNGEE. The CDR3 DNA reads TGTGCCAGCAGCGTAGATAGCGGATTATACAATGAGCAGTTCTTC. Its protein product is CASSVDSGLYNEQFF.

This clonotype was counted ten times or more. This chain links TRBV6-5 with TRBJ1-2; the D gene is possibly TRBD1 (6 bases). The CDR3 extends over 12 amino acids. V was trimmed by 2 bases and J by 8 bases, leaving 9 bases between them. Looked up from germline, CDR1 is MNHEY and CDR2 is SVGAGI. In DNA form, the CDR3 reads TGTGCCAGCAGTTACCACAGGGACGGCTACACCTTC. Its translation is CASSYHRDGYTF.

This clonotype was counted at least ten times. This sequence joins TRBV18 and TRBJ1-6; D possibly corresponds to TRBD1 (6 bases). The CDR3 has 14 amino acids. Germline V CDR1 and CDR2: KGHSH, LQKENI. Trimming cost V 9 bases and J 6 bases, with 15 bases left between them. Written as DNA, the CDR3 is TGTGCCAGTTCGGACCAGGGGTCTAATTCACCCCTCCACTTT. Its protein is CASSDQGSNSPLHF. Based on the CDR3 plus reference TRBV18 and TRBJ1-6, the full variable domain is NAGVMQNPRHLVRRRGQEARLRCSPMKGHSHVYWYRQLPEEGLKFMVYLQKENIIDESGMPKERFSAEFPKEGPSILRIQQVVRGDSAAYFCASSDQGSNSPLHFGNGTRLTVT.

Ten or more counts support this clonotype. One end of the junction does not line up with germline, which may come from a read error. The chain carries TRBV2 and TRBJ2-4; TRBD2 matches 10 bases. Germline assignment: CDR1 SNHLY and CDR2 FYNNEI. CDR3 length: 19 residues. The CDR3 nucleotides read TGTGCCAGCAGTGAGTCTGGTCGGCTTAGCGGGAGGACCAAAAACACTCAGTACTTC. Protein: CASSESGRLSGRTKNTQYF.

This clonotype has a count of ten or more. The chain is built from TRBV19 and TRBJ1-5; 8 nucleotides match TRBD1. Germline CDR1 reads LNHDA; CDR2 reads SQIVND (reference sequence). V gave up 3 bases and J gave up 7 bases; unmatched junction bases: 11. CDR3 size: 16 residues. CDR3 DNA: TGTGCCAGTAGTATCTATCCGGACAGGGCCAAGCAGCCCCAGCATTTT. It is translated as CASSIYPDRAKQPQHF.

In DNA form, the CDR3 reads TGCGCCAGCAGCCAACCTGGGGCCGAGCAGTACTTC. Amino acid sequence: CASSQPGAEQYF. The chain couples TRBV4-1 to TRBJ2-7; possibly TRBD1 for D (5 bases). Between the trimmed V and J ends, which lost 2 bases and 6 bases, there was a span of 8 bases. Germline CDR1 reads MGHRA; CDR2 reads YSYEKL. The CDR3 is 12 residues long.

This clonotype was recorded a few times. This may come from a read error, since a much larger clone is one base off. The rearrangement joins TRBV15 to TRBJ1-2; 7 bases line up with TRBD1. Germline V CDR1 and CDR2: LNHNV, YYDKDF (reference sequence). Unmatched junction bases numbered 6, after V lost 0 bases and J lost 5 bases. The CDR3 covers 15 residues. CDR3 sequence reads: CATSRDPGQPYGYTF. The DNA of the CDR3 is TGTGCCACCAGCAGAGATCCGGGACAGCCTTATGGCTACACCTTC.

This clonotype has ten or more counts. V usage is TRBV20-1 and J usage is TRBJ1-2; 7 bases fit TRBD1. CDR3 size: 14 residues. The J segment lost 4 bases and the V segment lost 5 bases, leaving 10 bases of the junction unmatched. Germline V gives CDR1 DFQATT, CDR2 SNEGSKA (reference sequence). CDR3 bases: TGCAGTGCTCCGACAGGGACTCGAGGCTATGGCTACACCTTC. Residues: CSAPTGTRGYGYTF.

This clonotype was counted ten times or more. This chain links TRBV20-1 with TRBJ1-2; D unresolved. This CDR3 comprises 13 residues. Per germline, CDR1 DFQATT and CDR2 SNEGSKA (reference sequence). The ends were cut back, 5 bases at V and 8 bases at J, with 18 bases in the middle. CDR3 bases: TGCAGTGCTCAGGAGGGCGCGGGAGGCGGCTACACCTTC. Residues: CSAQEGAGGGYTF.

This clonotype was seen at least ten times. The chain employs TRBV6-2 or TRBV6-3 and TRBJ2-7; D unresolved. CDR1 and CDR2 (germline): MNHEY, SVGEGT. Deletions cut 6 bases from V and 0 bases from J, with 12 bases between. This CDR3 spans 14 amino acids. In DNA form, the CDR3 reads TGTGCCAGCAGACCCCGAACGAGCTCCTACGAGCAGTACTTC. Protein sequence: CASRPRTSSYEQYF.

This clonotype has just a few counts. V and J are TRBV28 and TRBJ2-5, with 8 positions matching TRBD1. The junction had 21 bases not matched to a gene; V was cut back by 8 bases and J by 4 bases. The V gene's germline CDR1 is MDHEN and CDR2 SYDVKM. The CDR3 spans 18 residues. The CDR3 loop reads CASVFPPRQGANRETQYF. The CDR3 bases are TGTGCCAGCGTTTTCCCACCCCGCCAGGGGGCAAACCGAGAGACCCAGTACTTC.

J is TRBJ1-5 and V is TRBV7-8, with D possibly being TRBD1 (6 bases). Germline CDR1 reads SGHVS; CDR2 reads FQNEAQ. V lost 1 base and J 3 bases, leaving 16 bases between the germline ends. The CDR3 has 17 amino acids. As DNA, the CDR3 is TGTGCCAGCAGCTTAGAGGTACAGGGCGTTATCAATCAGCCCCAGCATTTT. Translating it yields CASSLEVQGVINQPQHF.

Notes on this clonotype: Mismatch with germline at one junction end may stem from a read error. The chain carries TRBV4-1 and TRBJ2-7, with 9 bases fitting TRBD2. This CDR3 has 17 amino acids. CDR1 is MGHRA and CDR2 is YSYEKL in the germline V gene. As DNA, the CDR3 is TGCGCCAGCGGCCAAGAGGGTAGCGGGGGTATCTCCTACGAGCAGTACTTC. This encodes CASGQEGSGGISYEQYF.

On this clonotype: One base separates it from a far larger clone, so it is likely a read error. The chain carries TRBV2 and TRBJ2-7; tentatively, D is TRBD1 or TRBD2 (5 bases each). V shed 6 bases and J shed 4 bases, with 16 bases lying between them. Germline V gene lookup returns CDR1 SNHLY and CDR2 FYNNEI. This CDR3 comprises 14 residues. CDR3 sequence: CASSLPGPPYEQYF. The CDR3, as DNA: TGTGCCAGCAGCTTGCCGGGACCCCCTTACGAGCAGTACTTC. The whole variable domain, remainder taken from reference TRBV2 and TRBJ2-7, is EPEVTQTPSHQVTQMGQEVILRCVPISNHLYFYWYRQILGQKVEFLVSFYNNEISEKSEIFDDQFSVERPDGSNFTLKIRSTKLEDSAMYFCASSLPGPPYEQYFGPGTRLTVT.